A selection of T cell receptor beta chains follows, all from one sample in a study of blood T cell repertoires in COVID-19. Measured with immunoSEQ multiplex PCR; TCRdb has only the in-frame clones, and not every one. The sample contains about 160,000 clones, roughly 87% of which appear only once. Sequencing used peripheral blood. Receptors were obtained from a woman aged 55-70 years who had recovered from COVID-19. Each CDR3 is given with its conserved first and last residue. The D gene is left open where the match is weak. Not every row has a clone size; where given, it reads once, few, many or a size class.

clone size	V gene	J gene	D gene	CDR3 DNA	CDR3 protein
-	TRBV28	TRBJ2-1	TRBD2	TGTGCCAGCAGTTTAGTATCTAGCGGGGGGAACCCGATCTCTACAATGAGGCAGTTCTTC	CASSLVSSGGNPISTMRQFF
-	TRBV6-5	TRBJ2-1	-	TGTGCCAGCAGTTACACGGGGTTACTTTACAATGAGCAGTTCTTC	CASSYTGLLYNEQFF
-	TRBV6-5	TRBJ2-3	TRBD2	TGTGCCAGCAGTTCACTAGCGGGGGTAGCAGATACGCAGTATTTT	CASSSLAGVADTQYF
-	TRBV9	TRBJ2-3	-	TGTGCCAGCAGCCCCCGTGGGCGGGGTGGCACAGATACGCAGTATTTT	CASSPRGRGGTDTQYF
-	TRBV19	TRBJ2-3	-	TGTGCCAGTAGTAGAACGGGGGGCATAGGCACAGATACGCAGTATTTT	CASSRTGGIGTDTQYF
few	TRBV7-9	TRBJ1-1	-	TGTGCCAGCAGCTTAGGAACGGGGAACACTGAAGCTTTCTTT	CASSLGTGNTEAFF
-	TRBV2	TRBJ1-6	TRBD1	TGTGCCAGCAGTGTACCAAGTTCTGACAGGGGGTGGAATTCACCCCTCCACTTT	CASSVPSSDRGWNSPLHF
-	TRBV9	TRBJ2-7	-	TGTGCCAGCAGCTCCCAGGGGAGGGGCTCCGAGCAGTACTTC	CASSSQGRGSEQYF
-	TRBV2	TRBJ2-3	-	TGTGCCAGCAGACCTACAGGGACAGATACGCAGTATTTT	CASRPTGTDTQYF
-	TRBV6-5	TRBJ1-2	TRBD1	TGTGCCAGCAGACCGAGGACAGGGACCATCTATGGCTACACCTTC	CASRPRTGTIYGYTF
once	TRBV4-2	TRBJ2-2	TRBD1	TGTGCCAGCAGCCAGTCGGGACAGGGGGTGTACACCGGGGAGCTGTTTTTT	CASSQSGQGVYTGELFF
-	TRBV11-3	TRBJ2-7	-	TGTGCCAGCAGCGTGGGCCCGGGGGAGCAGTACTTC	CASSVGPGEQYF
-	TRBV4-3	TRBJ2-2	TRBD2	TGCGCCAGCAGCCTCCGACTAGCGGGGGTCGGGGAGCTGTTTTTT	CASSLRLAGVGELFF
few	TRBV7-6	TRBJ2-1	TRBD2	TGTGCCAGCAGCACTAGCGGGGGGGCTTCCGATGAGCAGTTCTTC	CASSTSGGASDEQFF
-	TRBV5-8	TRBJ2-2	-	TGTGCCAGCAGCATAAGATCGGACACCGGGGAGCTGTTTTTT	CASSIRSDTGELFF
-	TRBV4-1	TRBJ1-5	-	TGCGCCAGCAGCCAAGGACTGGACAGCCGTTTTGGGGCCCAGCATTTT	CASSQGLDSRFGAQHF
-	TRBV5-1	TRBJ2-1	-	TGCGCCAGCAGCTATGCGGGGGCCCCAGGAGCCTACAATGAGCAGTTCTTC	CASSYAGAPGAYNEQFF
once	TRBV15	TRBJ2-2	TRBD1	TGTGCCACCAGCAGAGATCGTCCCAGGGGGCCCGGGGAGCTGTTTTTT	CATSRDRPRGPGELFF
-	TRBV4-3	TRBJ1-6	-	TGCGCCAGCAGCCAAGATCTGGAGACTAATTCACCCCTCCACTTT	CASSQDLETNSPLHF
-	TRBV11-2	TRBJ2-5	TRBD2	TGTGCCAGCAGCCGTCAACTAGCGGGGGGCCAAGAGACCCAGTACTTC	CASSRQLAGGQETQYF
-	TRBV28	TRBJ2-7	TRBD2	TGTGCCATCGGGACTAGCGGGGGTACCATCGGCAACGAGCAGTACTTC	CAIGTSGGTIGNEQYF
-	TRBV28	TRBJ1-2	TRBD1	TGTGCCAGCAGTTCCAGCGCGGGACAGCCTAACTATGGCTACACCTTC	CASSSSAGQPNYGYTF
-	TRBV9	TRBJ2-2	-	TGTGCCAGCAGCGTAGGTGTGACCACAGGCGGGGAGCTGTTTTTT	CASSVGVTTGGELFF
-	TRBV11-2	TRBJ2-2	-	TGTGCCAGCAGCTTAACAGGGAACACCGGGGAGCTGTTTTTT	CASSLTGNTGELFF
-	TRBV4-1	TRBJ1-5	TRBD1	TGCGCCAGCAGCCAGGGGACAGGGGGGCAGCCCCAGCATTTT	CASSQGTGGQPQHF
-	TRBV6-5	TRBJ2-3	TRBD2	TGTGCCAGCAGGGGCTGGCTAGCGGGGGCGGATACGCAGTATTTT	CASRGWLAGADTQYF
few	TRBV9	TRBJ2-7	TRBD1	TGTGCCAGCAGCGAGGGGACAGGTGAGCAGTACTTC	CASSEGTGEQYF
-	TRBV3-1/TRBV3-2	TRBJ2-1	-	TGTGCCAGCAGCCAATTGGGGGGTCGGTACAATGAGCAGTTCTTC	CASSQLGGRYNEQFF
-	TRBV5-5	TRBJ1-1	-	TGTGCCAGCAGGCCGACAGGGAACACTGAAGCTTTCTTT	CASRPTGNTEAFF
-	TRBV11-2	TRBJ2-3	TRBD1	TGTGCCAGCAGCGTCACAGGGGATGCGACAGATACGCAGTATTTT	CASSVTGDATDTQYF
-	TRBV2	TRBJ2-7	-	TGTGCCAGCAGGGAAGTCACCTACGAGCAGTACTTC	CASREVTYEQYF
-	TRBV6-1	TRBJ2-5	-	TGTGCCAGCAGTGAACTTTGGTCGGGAGAGACCCAGTACTTC	CASSELWSGETQYF
-	TRBV6-5	TRBJ2-7	-	TGTGCCAGCAGTTACTCGCTGTACAACGAGCAGTACTTC	CASSYSLYNEQYF
-	TRBV3-1/TRBV3-2	TRBJ1-6	-	TGTGCCAGCAGCCAAGATACAGAGTGGTATAATTCACCCCTCCACTTT	CASSQDTEWYNSPLHF
-	TRBV19	TRBJ1-6	TRBD1	TGTGCCAGCTCCGACAGGGGGCGCGTTTCACCCCTCCACTTT	CASSDRGRVSPLHF
-	TRBV7-7	TRBJ2-7	TRBD1	TGTGCTAGCAGCTTTGGGACAGGGGTCTTCTACGAGCAGTACTTC	CASSFGTGVFYEQYF
-	TRBV28	TRBJ1-1	-	TGTGCCAGCAGCCCCCCCGGACTTTTAGCTTTCTTT	CASSPPGLLAFF
-	TRBV28	TRBJ1-3	-	TGTGCCAGCAGTTTACCCACAGGGCTGCCTGGAAACACCATATATTTT	CASSLPTGLPGNTIYF
-	TRBV7-9	TRBJ1-5	-	TGTGCCAGCAGCTTTAGTGCTGGGGGCGCGAGCAATCAGCCCCAGCATTTT	CASSFSAGGASNQPQHF
-	TRBV9	TRBJ2-7	-	TGTGCCAGCAGCGTAGAACCGAGCTACGAGCAGTACTTC	CASSVEPSYEQYF
-	TRBV21-1	TRBJ1-4	-	TGTGCCAGCACCCCGGGACAGGGGCAGGAAAAACTGTTTTTT	CASTPGQGQEKLFF
-	TRBV5-1	TRBJ2-5	TRBD2	TGCGCCAGCAGCTTGGTATCTAGCGGGGGAGAGACCCAGTACTTC	CASSLVSSGGETQYF
-	TRBV2	TRBJ2-1	TRBD1	TGTGCCAGCAGTGCCGGGACAGCTTCCTACAATGAGCAGTTCTTC	CASSAGTASYNEQFF
-	TRBV5-1	TRBJ1-2	TRBD1	TGCGCCAGCACCCTGGACAGGGGGCGCGAAGGCTACACCTTC	CASTLDRGREGYTF
once	TRBV19	TRBJ1-5	-	TGTGCCAGTAGTATGAGGCAGAATAGCAATCAGCCCCAGCATTTT	CASSMRQNSNQPQHF
many	TRBV18	TRBJ2-7	-	TGTGCCAGCTCATCACAGGACAGCTCCTACGAGCAGTACTTC	CASSSQDSSYEQYF